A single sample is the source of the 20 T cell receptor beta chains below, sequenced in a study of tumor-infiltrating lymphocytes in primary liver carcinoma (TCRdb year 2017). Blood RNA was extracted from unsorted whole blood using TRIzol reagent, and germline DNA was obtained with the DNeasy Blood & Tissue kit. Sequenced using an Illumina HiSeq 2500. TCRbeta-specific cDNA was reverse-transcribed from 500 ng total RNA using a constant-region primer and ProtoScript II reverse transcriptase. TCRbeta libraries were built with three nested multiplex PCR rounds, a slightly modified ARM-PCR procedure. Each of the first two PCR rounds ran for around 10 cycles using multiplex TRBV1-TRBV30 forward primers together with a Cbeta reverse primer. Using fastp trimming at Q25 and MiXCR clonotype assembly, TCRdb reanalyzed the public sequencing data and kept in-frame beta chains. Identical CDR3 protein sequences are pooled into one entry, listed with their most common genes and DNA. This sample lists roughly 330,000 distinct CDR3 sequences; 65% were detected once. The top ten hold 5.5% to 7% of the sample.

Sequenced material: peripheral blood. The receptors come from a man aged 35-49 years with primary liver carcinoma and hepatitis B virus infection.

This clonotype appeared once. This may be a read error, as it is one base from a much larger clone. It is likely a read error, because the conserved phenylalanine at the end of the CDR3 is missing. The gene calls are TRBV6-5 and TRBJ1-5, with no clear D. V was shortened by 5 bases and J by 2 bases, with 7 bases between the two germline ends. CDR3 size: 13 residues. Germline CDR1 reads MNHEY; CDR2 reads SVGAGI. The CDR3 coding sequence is TGTGCCAGCAGTATCGACCGCAATCAGCCCCAGCATTTA. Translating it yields CASSIDRNQPQHL.

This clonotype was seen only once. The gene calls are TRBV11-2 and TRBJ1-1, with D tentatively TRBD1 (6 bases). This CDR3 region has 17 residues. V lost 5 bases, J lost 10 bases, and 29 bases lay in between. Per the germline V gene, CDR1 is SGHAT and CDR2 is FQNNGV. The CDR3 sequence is CASSPTSGALATPPAFF. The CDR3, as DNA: TGTGCCAGCAGCCCTACCTCGGGGGCGCTCGCCACGCCCCCAGCTTTCTTT.

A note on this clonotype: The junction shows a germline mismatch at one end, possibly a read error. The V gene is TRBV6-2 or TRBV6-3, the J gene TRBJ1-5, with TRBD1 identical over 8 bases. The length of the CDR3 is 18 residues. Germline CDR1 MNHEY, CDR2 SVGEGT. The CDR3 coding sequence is TGTGCCAGTAGTTACGGGATGCGACAGGGGTTTATCAATCAGCCCCAGCATTTT. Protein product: CASSYGMRQGFINQPQHF.

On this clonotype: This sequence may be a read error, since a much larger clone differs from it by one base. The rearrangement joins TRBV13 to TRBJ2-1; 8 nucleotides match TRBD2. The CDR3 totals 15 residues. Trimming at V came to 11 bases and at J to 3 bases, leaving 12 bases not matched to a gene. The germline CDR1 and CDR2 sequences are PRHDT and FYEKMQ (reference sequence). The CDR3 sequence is CAPWTSRVLYNEQFF. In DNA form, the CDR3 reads TGTGCCCCCTGGACTAGCAGGGTACTCTACAATGAGCAGTTCTTC.

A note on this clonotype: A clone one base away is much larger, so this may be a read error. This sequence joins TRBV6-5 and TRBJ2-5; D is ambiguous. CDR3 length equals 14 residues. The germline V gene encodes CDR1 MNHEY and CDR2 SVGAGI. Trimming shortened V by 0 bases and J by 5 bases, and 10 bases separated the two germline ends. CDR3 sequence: CASSYSAMAETQYF. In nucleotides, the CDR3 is TGTGCCAGCAGTTACTCAGCCATGGCTGAGACCCAGTACTTC.

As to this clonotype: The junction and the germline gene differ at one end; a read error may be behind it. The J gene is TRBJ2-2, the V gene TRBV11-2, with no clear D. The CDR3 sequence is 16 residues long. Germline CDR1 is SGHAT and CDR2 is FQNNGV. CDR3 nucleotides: TGTGCCGGCAGCTCACCGACGCAAGCGAACACCGGGGAGCTGTTTTTT. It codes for CAGSSPTQANTGELFF. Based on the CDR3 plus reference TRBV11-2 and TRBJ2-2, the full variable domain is EAGVAQSPRYKIIEKRQSVAFWCNPISGHATLYWYQQILGQGPKLLIQFQNNGVVDDSQLPKDRFSAERLKGVDSTLKIQPAKLEDSAVYLCAGSSPTQANTGELFFGEGSRLTVL.

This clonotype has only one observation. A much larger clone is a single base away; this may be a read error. This CDR3 reads CSVGVARGQETQYF. In DNA, the CDR3 is TGCAGCGTTGGAGTAGCGAGAGGACAAGAGACCCAGTACTTC. V and J are TRBV29-1 and TRBJ2-5, with TRBD2 as a possible D gene (5 bases). This CDR3 has 14 residues. V shed 4 bases and J shed 2 bases, with 14 bases lying between them. Germline lookup yields CDR1 SQVTM and CDR2 ANQGSEA.

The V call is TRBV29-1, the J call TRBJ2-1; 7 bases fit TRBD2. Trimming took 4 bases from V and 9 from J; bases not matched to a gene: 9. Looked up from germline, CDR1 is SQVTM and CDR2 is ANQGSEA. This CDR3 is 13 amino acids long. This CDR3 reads CSVGIGREGEQFF. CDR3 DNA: TGCAGCGTTGGGATAGGGAGGGAAGGTGAGCAGTTCTTC.

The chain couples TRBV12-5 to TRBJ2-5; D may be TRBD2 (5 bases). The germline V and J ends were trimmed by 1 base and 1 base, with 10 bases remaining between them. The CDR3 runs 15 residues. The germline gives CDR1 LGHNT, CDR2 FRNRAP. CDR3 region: CASGLGASLQETQYF. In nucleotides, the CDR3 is TGTGCTAGTGGTTTGGGGGCTAGCCTCCAAGAGACCCAGTACTTC.

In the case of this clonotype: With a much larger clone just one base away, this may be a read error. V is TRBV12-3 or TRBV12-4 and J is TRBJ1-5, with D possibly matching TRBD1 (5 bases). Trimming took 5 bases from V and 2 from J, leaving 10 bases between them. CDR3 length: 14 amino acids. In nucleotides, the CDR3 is TGTGCCAGCAGTGTTCTACAGGGCAATCAGCCCCAGCATTTT. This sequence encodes CASSVLQGNQPQHF.

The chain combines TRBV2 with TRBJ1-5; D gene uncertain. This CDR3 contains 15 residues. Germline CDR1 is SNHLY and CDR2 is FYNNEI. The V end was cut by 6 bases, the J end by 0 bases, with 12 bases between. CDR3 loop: CASSGNNYSNQPQHF. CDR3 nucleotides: TGTGCCAGCAGCGGAAACAATTATAGCAATCAGCCCCAGCATTTT.

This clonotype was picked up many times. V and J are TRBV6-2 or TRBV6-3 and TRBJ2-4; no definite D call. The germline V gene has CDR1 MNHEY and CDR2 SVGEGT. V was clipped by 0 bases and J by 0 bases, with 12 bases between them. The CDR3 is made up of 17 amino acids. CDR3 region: CASSYSMRFLAKNIQYF. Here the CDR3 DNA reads TGTGCCAGCAGTTACTCGATGAGGTTCCTAGCCAAAAACATTCAGTACTTC.

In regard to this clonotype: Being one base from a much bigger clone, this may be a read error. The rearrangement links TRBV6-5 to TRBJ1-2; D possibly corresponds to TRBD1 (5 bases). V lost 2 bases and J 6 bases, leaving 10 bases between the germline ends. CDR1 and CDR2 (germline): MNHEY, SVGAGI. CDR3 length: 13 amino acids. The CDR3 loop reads CASSYDSHHGYTF. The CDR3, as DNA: TGTGCCAGCAGTTACGACAGTCACCATGGCTACACCTTC.

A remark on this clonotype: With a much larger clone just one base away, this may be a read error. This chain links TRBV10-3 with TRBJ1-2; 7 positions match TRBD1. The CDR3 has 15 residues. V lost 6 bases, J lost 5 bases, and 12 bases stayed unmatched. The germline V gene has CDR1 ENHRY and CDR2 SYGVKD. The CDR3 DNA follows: TGTGCCATCAGAGGACAGGACAGCGGGGCGTATGGCTACACCTTC. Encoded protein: CAIRGQDSGAYGYTF.

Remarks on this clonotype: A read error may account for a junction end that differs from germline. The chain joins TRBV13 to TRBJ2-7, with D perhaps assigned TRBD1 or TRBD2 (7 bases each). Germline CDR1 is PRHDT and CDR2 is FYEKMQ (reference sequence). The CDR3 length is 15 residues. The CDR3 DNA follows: TGTACCAGCAGCTTAGGCCAGGGGGAGGGCTACGAGCAGTACTTC. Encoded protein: CTSSLGQGEGYEQYF.

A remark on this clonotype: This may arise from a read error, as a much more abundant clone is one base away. The chain's CDR3 is CASNSQAGGNEQFF. The CDR3 coding sequence is TGTGCCAGCAATTCCCAAGCCGGGGGCAATGAGCAGTTCTTC. This chain connects TRBV6-6 to TRBJ2-1, with D perhaps matching TRBD2 (6 bases). There are 14 residues in the CDR3. CDR1 and CDR2 (germline): MNHNY, SVGAGI (reference sequence). The V and J ends lost 7 bases and 6 bases respectively, with 16 bases between them.

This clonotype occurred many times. As DNA, the CDR3 is TGCGCCAGCAGCCAGAACACCCTTTTTACCAATGAGCAGTTCTTC. It is translated as CASSQNTLFTNEQFF. The V and J genes are TRBV4-1 and TRBJ2-1, with no clear D. Trimming removed 3 bases at V and 6 bases at J, with 15 bases between. Germline V gene sequence: CDR1 MGHRA, CDR2 YSYEKL. CDR3 length: 15 residues.

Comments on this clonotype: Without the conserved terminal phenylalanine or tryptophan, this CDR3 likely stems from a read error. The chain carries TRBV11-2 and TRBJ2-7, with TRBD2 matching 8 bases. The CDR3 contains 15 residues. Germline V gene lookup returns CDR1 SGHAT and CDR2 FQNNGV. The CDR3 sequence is CARSLDWREAYEQYL. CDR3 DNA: TGTGCCAGGAGCTTAGATTGGCGGGAGGCCTACGAGCAGTACCTC.

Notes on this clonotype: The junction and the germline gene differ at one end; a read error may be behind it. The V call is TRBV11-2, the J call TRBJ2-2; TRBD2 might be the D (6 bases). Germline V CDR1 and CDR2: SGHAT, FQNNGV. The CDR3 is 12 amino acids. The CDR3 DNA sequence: TGTGCCAGCAGCTTAGCATGCGGGGAACTGTTTTTT. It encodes CASSLACGELFF. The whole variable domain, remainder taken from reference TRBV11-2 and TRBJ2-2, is EAGVAQSPRYKIIEKRQSVAFWCNPISGHATLYWYQQILGQGPKLLIQFQNNGVVDDSQLPKDRFSAERLKGVDSTLKIQPAKLEDSAVYLCASSLACGELFFGEGSRLTVL.

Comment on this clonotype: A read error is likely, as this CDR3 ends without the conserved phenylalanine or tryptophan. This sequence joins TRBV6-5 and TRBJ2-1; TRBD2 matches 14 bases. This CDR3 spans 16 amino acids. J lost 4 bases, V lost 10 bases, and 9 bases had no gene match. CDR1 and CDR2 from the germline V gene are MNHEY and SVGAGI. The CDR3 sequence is CATGTSGGVIYNEQFS. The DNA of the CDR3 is TGTGCCACAGGGACTAGCGGGGGAGTAATTTACAATGAGCAGTTCTCC.